The 12 T cell receptor beta chains below come from one sample, sequenced in a study of regulatory T cells in long-lasting Graves disease (TCRdb year 2021). To prepare the library, multiplex PCR was applied. Sequencing was carried out with an Illumina HiSeq 4000. iRepertoire HTBI primers and Arm-PCR amplification of CDR3 regions were used to construct TCR beta libraries. TCRdb reanalyzed the raw reads on its own, using fastp at Q25 for trimming and MiXCR for clone calling, and kept in-frame beta chains. Identical CDR3 proteins give one entry, which carries the most common genes and DNA. The sample has 250,000 to 400,000 distinct CDR3 sequences on record, approximately 20% of them singletons. The biggest ten clones account for roughly 40% of the sample. What this sample's time point label stands for: newly diagnosed GD, antithyroid drugs for less than 3 months. RNA was extracted from PBMCs in TRIzol for both TCR sequencing and RNA sequencing.

Sample: peripheral blood mononuclear cells (PBMCs), taken at new diagnosis, from a patient treated with antithyroid drugs. These receptors all come from a female donor with Graves disease.

In this sample, this clonotype turned up many times. The V call is TRBV5-1, the J call TRBJ2-1; TRBD2 might be the D (6 bases). V shed 3 bases and J shed 0 bases, with 10 bases lying between them. The CDR3 consists of 15 residues. CDR1 is SGHRS and CDR2 is YFSETQ in the germline V gene. The CDR3 DNA sequence: TGCGCCAGCAGCTGGGCGGGAATCTCCTACAATGAGCAGTTCTTC. It specifies CASSWAGISYNEQFF.

This clonotype was counted at least ten times. The rearrangement joins TRBV28 to TRBJ2-7; D is possibly TRBD1 (6 bases). The CDR3 is 16 residues long. Germline CDR1 is MDHEN and CDR2 is SYDVKM. The V end was cut by 10 bases, the J end by 0 bases, with 22 bases between. CDR3 coding DNA: TGTGCCATCCACGGCCCCCGGGACATGAGCTCCTACGAGCAGTACTTC. This encodes CAIHGPRDMSSYEQYF.

For this clonotype: Since the CDR3 does not end with the conserved phenylalanine or tryptophan, this likely comes from a read error. This chain joins TRBV29-1 and TRBJ1-2; D call uncertain. CDR3 length: 12 amino acids. The V end was cut by 0 bases, the J end by 3 bases, with 5 bases between. Per the germline V gene, CDR1 is SQVTM and CDR2 is ANQGSEA. CDR3 sequence reads: CSVEDSDYGYTL. The CDR3 DNA follows: TGCAGCGTTGAAGATTCCGACTATGGCTACACCCTC.

This clonotype was detected ten times or more. The rearrangement uses TRBV5-1 and TRBJ2-5, with 8 bases matching TRBD1. Germline V lookup: CDR1 SGHRS, CDR2 YFSETQ. V shed 6 bases, J shed 2 bases, and the junction held 3 bases outside the gene matches. The CDR3 spans 13 residues. CDR3 sequence reads: CASKGQEQETQYF. DNA of the CDR3: TGCGCCAGCAAGGGACAGGAACAAGAGACCCAGTACTTC.

In this sample, this clonotype turned up a few times. J is TRBJ2-1 and V is TRBV13, with 10 bases that match TRBD2. Germline V gene lookup returns CDR1 PRHDT and CDR2 FYEKMQ (reference sequence). J was trimmed by 8 bases and V by 5 bases; bases with no gene match: 12. This CDR3 has 16 amino acids. CDR3 region: CASSTPAGGISHEQFF. CDR3 sequence (DNA): TGTGCCAGCAGCACCCCAGCGGGAGGGATATCCCATGAGCAGTTCTTC.

Details on this clonotype: This probably arose from a read error, given a far larger clone one base away. This chain joins TRBV7-2 and TRBJ2-5; 9 bases map to TRBD2. This CDR3 contains 16 residues. Germline V lookup: CDR1 SGHTA, CDR2 FQGNSA. Germline trimming cut 2 bases from V and 11 bases from J; bases unmatched to any gene: 15. CDR3 in DNA: TGTGCCAGCAGCTTAAGGGCTAGCGGGATCGACGATGAGCAGTACTTC. This translates into CASSLRASGIDDEQYF. The full variable domain, in which reference TRBV7-2 and TRBJ2-5 provide the parts outside the CDR3, is GAGVSQSPSNKVTEKGKDVELRCDPISGHTALYWYRQSLGQGLEFLIYFQGNSAPDKSGLPSDRFSAERTGGSVSTLTIQRTQQEDSAVYLCASSLRASGIDDEQYFGPGTRLLVL.

The table lists this clonotype with a few counts. V and J are TRBV18 and TRBJ1-5; a weak D match, TRBD1 (6 bases). The CDR3 extends over 16 amino acids. Trimming cost V 1 base and J 2 bases, with 12 bases left between them. Germline values: CDR1 KGHSH, CDR2 LQKENI. Here the CDR3 DNA reads TGTGCCAGCTCACCACGAAGAGGGGGGGGCAATCAGCCCCAGCATTTT. Protein sequence: CASSPRRGGGNQPQHF.

J is TRBJ2-7 and V is TRBV7-8; 11 nucleotides line up with TRBD2. With V trimmed by 7 bases and J by 3 bases, 8 bases remained unmatched. The germline V gene encodes CDR1 SGHVS and CDR2 FQNEAQ. The CDR3 is made up of 15 amino acids. As DNA, the CDR3 is TGTGCCAGCATTTCTTTAGCGGGAGGGATCTACGAGCAGTACTTC. Its translation: CASISLAGGIYEQYF.

As for this clonotype: Being one base from a much bigger clone, this may be a read error. This chain's CDR3 is CASIQSSGLSYEQYF. CDR3 sequence (DNA): TGTGCCAGCATCCAATCTAGCGGCCTTAGCTACGAGCAGTACTTC. V is TRBV4-2 and J is TRBJ2-7, with 7 bases aligning to TRBD2. CDR3 length: 15 amino acids. Germline V gene sequence: CDR1 LGHNA, CDR2 YNFKEQ.

Many counts were recorded for this clonotype. J is TRBJ1-1 and V is TRBV29-1; 10 bases align to TRBD1. The germline CDR1 and CDR2 sequences are SQVTM and ANQGSEA. Trimming removed 2 bases from V and 0 bases from J; junction bases left unmatched: 12. The CDR3 is 18 residues long. This CDR3 is CSVERDRDRGWMNTEAFF. The CDR3 coding sequence is TGCAGCGTTGAAAGGGATAGGGACAGGGGATGGATGAACACTGAAGCTTTCTTT. The whole variable domain, remainder taken from reference TRBV29-1 and TRBJ1-1, is SAVISQKPSRDICQRGTSLTIQCQVDSQVTMMFWYRQQPGQSLTLIATANQGSEATYESGFVIDKFPISRPNLTFSTLTVSNMSPEDSSIYLCSVERDRDRGWMNTEAFFGQGTRLTVV.

This clonotype was seen at least ten times. The chain is built from TRBV4-2 and TRBJ2-7; tentative D call: TRBD1 (5 bases). The CDR3 consists of 15 residues. Germline V gene sequence: CDR1 LGHNA, CDR2 YNFKEQ. With 0 bases removed from V and 2 bases from J, the gap between germline ends came to 11 bases. CDR3 protein: CASSQDVRAPYEQYF. CDR3 in DNA: TGTGCCAGCAGCCAAGATGTCAGGGCACCCTACGAGCAGTACTTC.

As concerns this clonotype: A much more abundant neighbour one base away suggests this may be a read error. This likely comes from a read error, as the CDR3 has no conserved phenylalanine or tryptophan at its end. The chain uses TRBV6-1 and TRBJ2-5; D is unclear. Gene TRBJ2-7 matches the end of the DNA better, so the J call may be wrong. The V gene's germline CDR1 is MNHNS and CDR2 SASEGT. CDR3 length equals 14 residues. CDR3 protein: CASSPGTLTYEQYL. Here the CDR3 DNA reads TGTGCCAGCAGTCCCGGCACTCTAACCTACGAGCAGTACCTC.